The source of this T cell receptor (beta chain) is a study of shared clonotypes between healthy human individuals. Overall study findings and caveats: Around 5.3% of naive CD4 clonotypes were shared across several donors. Genetic and exposure-history diversity was limited by the few donors.

This clone showed up just a few times. The antigen remains unidentified. Some clones are missing from TCRdb's copy, which holds only in-frame ones; the method was immunoSEQ multiplex PCR. The table includes around 79,000 clones, roughly two thirds detected once. The germline V gene has CDR1 LNHDA and CDR2 SQIVND (reference sequence). This CDR3 spans 14 amino acids. The ends lost 7 bases at V and 7 bases at J; junction bases unmatched: 8. Sequences were obtained from memory CD8+ T cells sorted from blood. Subset in this sample: CD45RO+ cells pooled with CCR7-negative TemRA cells. This sequence originates from a man between 25 and 39 years old in good health. The chain is built from TRBV19 and TRBJ1-1; 11 bases fit TRBD1. CDR3 region: CASIEDRGLGEAFF. DNA for the CDR3: TGTGCCAGTATCGAGGACAGGGGGCTGGGTGAAGCTTTCTTT. The whole variable domain, filled in from reference TRBV19 and TRBJ1-1, reads DGGITQSPKYLFRKEGQNVTLSCEQNLNHDAMYWYRQDPGQGLRLIYYSQIVNDFQKGDIAEGYSVSREKKESFPLTVTSAQKNPTAFYLCASIEDRGLGEAFFGQGTRLTVV.